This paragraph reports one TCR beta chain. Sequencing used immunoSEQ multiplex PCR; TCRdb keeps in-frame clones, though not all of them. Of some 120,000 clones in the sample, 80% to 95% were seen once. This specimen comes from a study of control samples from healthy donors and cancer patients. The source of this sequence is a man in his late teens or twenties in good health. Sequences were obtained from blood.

The CDR3 DNA reads as TGTGCCAGCAGTTACGGCAGGGCATTTCTAAACACTGAAGCTTTCTTT. This codes for CASSYGRAFLNTEAFF. The chain carries TRBV6-5 and TRBJ1-1; D might be TRBD1 (5 bases). The CDR3 is made up of 16 amino acids. The germline V and J ends were trimmed by 2 bases and 2 bases, with 15 bases remaining between them. Per germline, CDR1 MNHEY and CDR2 SVGAGI.